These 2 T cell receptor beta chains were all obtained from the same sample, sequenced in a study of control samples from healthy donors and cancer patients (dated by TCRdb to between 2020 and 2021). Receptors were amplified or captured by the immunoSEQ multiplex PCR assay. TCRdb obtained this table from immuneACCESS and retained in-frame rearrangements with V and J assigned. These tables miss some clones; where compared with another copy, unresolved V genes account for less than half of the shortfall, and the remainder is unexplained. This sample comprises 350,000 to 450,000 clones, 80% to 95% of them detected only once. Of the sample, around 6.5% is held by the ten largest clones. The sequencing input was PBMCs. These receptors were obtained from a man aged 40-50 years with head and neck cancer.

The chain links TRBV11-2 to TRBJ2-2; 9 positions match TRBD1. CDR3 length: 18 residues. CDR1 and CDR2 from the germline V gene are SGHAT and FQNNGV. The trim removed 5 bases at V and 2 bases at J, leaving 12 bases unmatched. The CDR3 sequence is CASSQDPRDRANTGELFF. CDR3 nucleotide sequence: TGTGCCAGCAGCCAAGACCCACGGGACAGGGCAAACACCGGGGAGCTGTTTTTT.

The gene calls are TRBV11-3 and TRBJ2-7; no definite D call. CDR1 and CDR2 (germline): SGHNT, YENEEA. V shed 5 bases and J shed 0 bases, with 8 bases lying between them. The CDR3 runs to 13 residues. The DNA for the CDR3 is TGTGCCAGCAGCCAAGGACGCTCCTACGAGCAGTACTTC. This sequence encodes CASSQGRSYEQYF.